Each of the 24 T cell receptor beta chains below was sequenced from the same sample in a study of blood T cell repertoires in COVID-19. The assay was immunoSEQ multiplex PCR, and TCRdb's table has in-frame clones only and misses some. In the table there are around 250,000 clones, under 90% of which are singletons. The sample was peripheral blood. These receptors were collected from a human donor in a cohort sampled during active COVID-19.

The chain has TRBV7-8 and TRBJ1-5; TRBD1 matches 8 bases. V shed 6 bases, J shed 5 bases, and the junction held 9 bases outside the gene matches. Germline V lookup: CDR1 SGHVS, CDR2 FQNEAQ. This CDR3 spans 15 amino acids. CDR3 amino acids: CASSRTGRVDQPQHF. For the CDR3, the DNA is TGTGCCAGCAGTCGGACAGGGCGGGTGGATCAGCCCCAGCATTTT.

The rearrangement links TRBV4-1 to TRBJ2-3, with a tentative D call TRBD2 (7 bases). V dropped 0 bases and J dropped 1 base, with 8 bases sitting between them. CDR3 length: 15 residues. Germline loops: CDR1 MGHRA, CDR2 YSYEKL. DNA for the CDR3: TGCGCCAGCAGCCAAGAGCGGGGGCGCACAGATACGCAGTATTTT. This encodes CASSQERGRTDTQYF.

This chain joins TRBV28 and TRBJ2-3, with 8 positions matching TRBD2. V lost 6 bases and J lost 4; bases outside the gene matches: 6. This CDR3 has 14 amino acids. CDR1 MDHEN and CDR2 SYDVKM come from the germline V gene. The CDR3 DNA sequence: TGTGCCAGCAGCCGAGCGGGGGCGTCAGATACGCAGTATTTT. This encodes CASSRAGASDTQYF.

The V and J genes are TRBV5-1 and TRBJ2-6, with TRBD1 as a possible D gene (7 bases). V lost 2 bases and J 0 bases, leaving 12 bases between the germline ends. The CDR3 totals 17 residues. Germline V gene sequence: CDR1 SGHRS, CDR2 YFSETQ. The CDR3 loop reads CASSFRGDVSGANVLTF. The CDR3 region has the DNA TGCGCCAGCAGCTTCAGGGGGGACGTCTCTGGGGCCAACGTCCTGACTTTC.

This clone was recorded once. The genes are TRBV2 and TRBJ1-5, with TRBD1 matching over 8 bases. The CDR3 consists of 13 residues. Unmatched junction bases numbered 5, after V lost 6 bases and J lost 7 bases. Germline V lookup: CDR1 SNHLY, CDR2 FYNNEI. The CDR3 is CASSETGGQPQHF. DNA for the CDR3: TGTGCCAGCAGCGAAACAGGGGGACAGCCCCAGCATTTT.

The chain has TRBV5-4 and TRBJ2-1; weak D call: TRBD1 (6 bases). The germline gives CDR1 SGHNT, CDR2 YYREEE (reference sequence). V dropped 5 bases and J dropped 0 bases, with 12 bases sitting between them. The CDR3 runs to 15 residues. The CDR3 DNA follows: TGTGCCAGCAGGCCAGGACAGATCTCCTACAATGAGCAGTTCTTC. Protein product: CASRPGQISYNEQFF. Supplemented by reference TRBV5-4 and TRBJ2-1, the full variable domain reads ETGVTQSPTHLIKTRGQQVTLRCSSQSGHNTVSWYQQALGQGPQFIFQYYREEENGRGNFPPRFSGLQFPNYSSELNVNALELDDSALYLCASRPGQISYNEQFFGPGTRLTVL.

The gene calls are TRBV2 and TRBJ2-5; 7 nucleotides agree with TRBD1. V lost 5 bases to trimming and J lost 5 bases; unmatched junction nucleotides: 8. Germline V lookup: CDR1 SNHLY, CDR2 FYNNEI. The CDR3 consists of 14 residues. The CDR3 region has the DNA TGTGCCAGCAGTAGCTACAGGGGTAGCGAGACCCAGTACTTC. This codes for CASSSYRGSETQYF.

The chain has TRBV5-6 and TRBJ2-7; 11 nucleotides line up with TRBD2. Germline values: CDR1 SGHDT, CDR2 YYEEEE. The CDR3 spans 14 residues. V gave up 4 bases and J gave up 6 bases; unmatched junction bases: 6. CDR3 sequence: CASSPGLAAIEQYF. In DNA, the CDR3 is TGTGCCAGCAGCCCGGGACTAGCGGCGATCGAGCAGTACTTC. Using reference TRBV5-6 and TRBJ2-7 for the parts outside the CDR3, the full variable domain is DAGVTQSPTHLIKTRGQQVTLRCSPKSGHDTVSWYQQALGQGPQFIFQYYEEEERQRGNFPDRFSGHQFPNYSSELNVNALLLGDSALYLCASSPGLAAIEQYFGPGTRLTVT.

This clone came up a few times. This chain joins TRBV14 and TRBJ1-1, with a tentative D call TRBD1 (5 bases). Trimming shortened V by 2 bases and J by 5 bases, and 12 bases separated the two germline ends. CDR1 is SGHDN and CDR2 is FVKESK in the germline V gene. This CDR3 is built from 14 residues. The CDR3 DNA sequence: TGTGCCAGCAGCCAACGGGGGGGTCGGACTGAAGCTTTCTTT. Translated, it gives CASSQRGGRTEAFF.

The V call is TRBV29-1, the J call TRBJ2-1, with 10 positions matching TRBD2. The CDR3 length is 13 residues. Germline V gene data show CDR1 as SQVTM and CDR2 as ANQGSEA. The trim removed 2 bases at V and 10 bases at J, leaving 5 bases unmatched. The CDR3 DNA reads as TGCAGCGTTGAACTAGCGGGGGTGGTGGAGCAGTTCTTC. Residues: CSVELAGVVEQFF.

The genes are TRBV18 and TRBJ2-7; TRBD2 matches 10 bases. Germline V gives CDR1 KGHSH, CDR2 LQKENI. This CDR3 is built from 15 residues. The V and J ends lost 3 bases and 5 bases, in that order; junction bases with no gene match: 7. The CDR3 reads CASSPTASGSNEQYF. CDR3 DNA: TGTGCCAGCTCACCTACGGCTAGCGGGAGTAACGAGCAGTACTTC.

The chain combines TRBV29-1 with TRBJ1-1; D gene unclear. This CDR3 is built from 15 residues. The germline V gene has CDR1 SQVTM and CDR2 ANQGSEA. V lost 6 bases and J 0 bases, leaving 17 bases between the germline ends. The CDR3 DNA is TGCAGCGTCCAAAACCGGGTTCGAGTGAACACTGAAGCTTTCTTT. Translation: CSVQNRVRVNTEAFF.

The chain links TRBV4-2 to TRBJ2-7; TRBD2 matches 9 bases. CDR1 is LGHNA and CDR2 is YNFKEQ in the germline V gene. V shed 0 bases, J shed 6 bases, and the junction held 15 bases outside the gene matches. The CDR3 contains 18 residues. CDR3 coding DNA: TGTGCCAGCAGCCAAGATTTTGTCCTGCTAGCGGGATTCGTCGAGCAGTACTTC. Protein product: CASSQDFVLLAGFVEQYF.

The chain employs TRBV2 and TRBJ1-1, with D tentatively TRBD1 (6 bases). Trimming pared 7 bases from V and 6 bases from J, leaving 18 bases between. Germline CDR1 and CDR2: SNHLY and FYNNEI. The CDR3 runs to 14 residues. In DNA form, the CDR3 reads TGTGCCAGCACCGGACAGTCCCTCGAGGCTGAAGCTTTCTTT. Residues: CASTGQSLEAEAFF.

The chain uses TRBV3-1 (or the pseudogene TRBV3-2) and TRBJ2-3, with TRBD2 identical over 13 bases. The CDR3 runs to 16 residues. Germline CDR1 reads LGHDT; CDR2 reads YNNKEL (reference sequence). With 2 bases clipped from V and 4 bases from J, the junction kept 3 bases outside the gene matches. The CDR3 reads CASSQRTSGRSDTQYF. The DNA for the CDR3 is TGTGCCAGCAGCCAACGGACTAGCGGGAGATCAGATACGCAGTATTTT.

The chain uses TRBV10-2 and TRBJ2-7; perhaps TRBD1 as D (6 bases). The CDR3 covers 15 residues. Germline V gene sequence: CDR1 WSHSY, CDR2 SAAADI. V lost 4 bases to trimming and J lost 4 bases, with 17 bases between them. CDR3 residues: CASSASSGHLYEQYF. The CDR3 DNA is TGCGCCAGCAGTGCCTCCTCGGGACACCTATACGAGCAGTACTTC.

V and J are TRBV11-2 and TRBJ2-1; TRBD1 agrees at 7 bases. J lost 3 bases, V lost 4 bases, and 6 bases had no gene match. There are 15 residues in the CDR3. Looked up from germline, CDR1 is SGHAT and CDR2 is FQNNGV. The DNA of the CDR3 is TGTGCCAGCAGCTCAAAGACAGGGCGCTACAATGAGCAGTTCTTC. This gives the protein CASSSKTGRYNEQFF.

The rearrangement joins TRBV5-6 to TRBJ1-6; TRBD1 is a possible D gene (5 bases). V lost 4 bases and J 4 bases, leaving 15 bases between the germline ends. The germline CDR1 and CDR2 sequences are SGHDT and YYEEEE. The CDR3 is made up of 16 amino acids. The DNA for the CDR3 is TGTGCCAGCAGCCCCCTTCAGACAGATTATAATTCACCCCTCCACTTT. It yields the protein CASSPLQTDYNSPLHF.

The chain links TRBV7-8 to TRBJ1-5, with D perhaps TRBD1 (6 bases). Germline V gene lookup returns CDR1 SGHVS and CDR2 FQNEAQ. The CDR3 spans 15 residues. V lost 0 bases and J 6 bases, leaving 12 bases between the germline ends. This chain's CDR3 is CASSLARGSAQPQHF. In DNA form, the CDR3 reads TGTGCCAGCAGCTTAGCTAGGGGGTCGGCTCAGCCCCAGCATTTT.

The J gene is TRBJ1-2, the V gene TRBV29-1; TRBD1 aligns across 7 bases. Trimming took 2 bases from V and 4 from J; bases not matched to a gene: 1. Germline loops: CDR1 SQVTM, CDR2 ANQGSEA. The CDR3 runs to 12 residues. CDR3 amino acids: CSVERTGYGYTF. CDR3 DNA: TGCAGCGTTGAAAGGACAGGCTATGGCTACACCTTC.

The V and J genes are TRBV10-3 and TRBJ2-1, with TRBD2 matching 15 bases. This CDR3 spans 15 amino acids. In germline, CDR1 is ENHRY, CDR2 SYGVKD. J was trimmed by 5 bases and V by 7 bases; bases with no gene match: 3. CDR3 sequence: CAITRTSGGDNEQFF. CDR3 in DNA: TGTGCCATCACCAGGACTAGCGGGGGGGACAATGAGCAGTTCTTC.

J is TRBJ1-2 and V is TRBV4-2; 8 bases line up with TRBD1. The CDR3 sequence is 16 residues long. Germline CDR1 is LGHNA and CDR2 is YNFKEQ. J lost 3 bases, V lost 6 bases, and 12 bases had no gene match. The CDR3 sequence: CASSLNTGTGDYGYTF. CDR3 coding DNA: TGTGCCAGCAGTCTTAATACCGGGACAGGCGACTATGGCTACACCTTC.

Ten or more counts support this clone. The rearrangement joins TRBV28 to TRBJ1-3; D is uncertain. Between the trimmed V and J ends, which lost 4 bases and 4 bases, there was a span of 11 bases. From germline, CDR1 is MDHEN and CDR2 SYDVKM. This CDR3 comprises 14 residues. CDR3 loop: CASSSPVPGNTIYF. DNA for the CDR3: TGTGCCAGCAGTTCCCCGGTCCCCGGAAACACCATATATTTT.

The chain's CDR3 is CASSTGTNEKLFF. DNA of the CDR3: TGTGCCAGCTCTACGGGGACAAATGAAAAACTGTTTTTT. The chain recombines TRBV28 with TRBJ1-4; D is perhaps TRBD1 (6 bases). The CDR3 is 13 amino acids. V was cut by 8 bases and J by 5 bases, with 12 bases left in between. Germline CDR1 MDHEN, CDR2 SYDVKM.